A selection of T cell receptor beta chains follows, all from one sample in a study of blood T cell repertoires in COVID-19. Assay used: immunoSEQ multiplex PCR; TCRdb lists only in-frame clones, some missing. The table includes around 200,000 clones, 80% to 90% detected once. The sequencing sample was made of peripheral blood. These receptors all come from a young woman who had recovered from COVID-19. CDR3s include the opening cysteine and the closing phenylalanine or tryptophan. The D gene is left open where the match is weak. Rows give clone size only sometimes, using once, few, many, or a class for an expanded clone.

d_call,j_call,clone_size,v_call,cdr3_nt,cdr3_aa
.,TRBJ1-2,many,TRBV4-3,TGCGCCAGCAGCCAAGATCATCGCGGGACCTATGGCTACACCTTC,CASSQDHRGTYGYTF
TRBD1,TRBJ2-1,once,TRBV11-3,TGTGCCAGCAGCTTAGGGACAGGGCCTTATCATGAGCAGTTCTTC,CASSLGTGPYHEQFF
TRBD1,TRBJ2-1,.,TRBV7-2,TGTGCCAGCAGTCTGGACAGGGGGCGATATGAGCAGTTCTTC,CASSLDRGRYEQFF
TRBD2,TRBJ2-3,few,TRBV19,TGTGCCAGTAGTGGTGGGACTAGCGGGAGTACAGATACGCAGTATTTT,CASSGGTSGSTDTQYF
TRBD2,TRBJ2-3,.,TRBV24-1,TGTGCCACCAGTGACCGTACTACTAGCGGCCTTAGCACAGATACGCAGTATTTT,CATSDRTTSGLSTDTQYF
TRBD1,TRBJ1-4,.,TRBV30,TGTGCCTGGACGGACAGGGTAGTCGAAAAACTGTTTTTT,CAWTDRVVEKLFF
.,TRBJ1-1,few,TRBV5-1,TGCGCCAGCGGGGGACAACAGAACACTGAAGCTTTCTTT,CASGGQQNTEAFF
TRBD1,TRBJ1-1,.,TRBV4-3,TGCGCCAGCAGCGCCGACAGGGGAGTCACTGAAGCTTTCTTT,CASSADRGVTEAFF
TRBD1,TRBJ2-1,.,TRBV24-1,TGTGCCACCAGTGAACCCTCCGGGACAGGGGGCATCAATGAGCAGTTCTTC,CATSEPSGTGGINEQFF
.,TRBJ2-1,.,TRBV7-9,TGTGCCAGCAGCCCCTTCAGAGGACTTGAGTTCTTC,CASSPFRGLEFF
TRBD1,TRBJ1-1,few,TRBV18,TGTGCCAGCTCACTCCGGGACAGGGGCACTGAAGCTTTCTTT,CASSLRDRGTEAFF
.,TRBJ2-1,.,TRBV24-1,TGTGCCACCAGTGATTCAGACAGTCACAATGAGCAGTTCTTC,CATSDSDSHNEQFF
.,TRBJ1-2,.,TRBV29-1,TGCAGCGTTGACGGTGGGGCCTATGGCTACACCTTC,CSVDGGAYGYTF
.,TRBJ1-4,.,TRBV11-2,TGTGCCAGCAGCTTAAAACCTCGACAGGAGCGAATGACGGGACTGTTTTTT,CASSLKPRQERMTGLFF
TRBD2,TRBJ2-5,once,TRBV5-1,TGCGCCAGCAGCTTGGCCATCGCGGGAGTAGGAGAGACCCAGTACTTC,CASSLAIAGVGETQYF
TRBD2,TRBJ2-1,once,TRBV7-6,TGTGCCAGCAGTTTTAGCGGGGTAGAGCAGTTCTTC,CASSFSGVEQFF
TRBD1,TRBJ1-5,.,TRBV10-3,TGTGCCATCAGTGAGTCGACAGGGCTCAATCAGCCCCAGCATTTT,CAISESTGLNQPQHF
TRBD1,TRBJ1-1,few,TRBV2,TGTGCCAGCAGTGAGTGGCGGGACAGCACTGAAGCTTTCTTT,CASSEWRDSTEAFF
TRBD1,TRBJ1-2,few,TRBV19,TGTGCCAGTAGTATACCGACGGACAGGGGGCGTAACTATGGCTACACCTTC,CASSIPTDRGRNYGYTF
.,TRBJ2-2,.,TRBV7-2,TGTGCCAGCAGCTTAGATGGACTCCTTAACACCGGGGAGCTGTTTTTT,CASSLDGLLNTGELFF
.,TRBJ2-7,.,TRBV12-3/TRBV12-4,TGTGCCAGCAGTCAAACACTAGACTACGAGCAGTACTTC,CASSQTLDYEQYF
TRBD1,TRBJ1-2,.,TRBV19,TGTGCCAGTAACCGACAGGGGGCGCAAGGCTACACCTTC,CASNRQGAQGYTF
.,TRBJ2-2,.,TRBV7-3,TGTGCCAGCAGCTTATTAACAGTCGCGAACACCGGGGAGCTGTTTTTT,CASSLLTVANTGELFF
.,TRBJ1-6,.,TRBV5-4,TGTGCCAGCAGCTTGGGGACTGAACGAAATTCACCCCTCCACTTT,CASSLGTERNSPLHF
.,TRBJ2-5,.,TRBV3-1/TRBV3-2,TGTGCCAGCAGCCAAGATAGTCGGCTAGTATTCCAAGAGACCCAGTACTTC,CASSQDSRLVFQETQYF
TRBD2,TRBJ2-7,.,TRBV5-1,TGCGCCAGCAGCCTCGGGGCAAGCGGGGCAGCCTACGAGCAGTACTTC,CASSLGASGAAYEQYF
.,TRBJ2-6,.,TRBV7-9,TGTGCCAGCAACCCGGGAAGGGCGGCGGTTGGGGCCAACGTCCTGACTTTC,CASNPGRAAVGANVLTF
.,TRBJ1-3,.,TRBV10-2,TGCGCCAGCAGTGAGCAGACACGGTTCTCTGGAAACACCATATATTTT,CASSEQTRFSGNTIYF